What follows describes a single T cell receptor beta chain. This clone was observed once. Its antigen remains undetermined. Qualities for individual bases were not recorded, and no much larger clone is one base off. These data come from a study of cytomegalovirus exposure and HLA in healthy donors (TCRdb year 2017). In terms of the full investigation: According to an earlier analysis of 587 of the donors, some 180 million T cells yielded approximately 120 million unique TCR beta sequences and around 300 Gb of sequence data. HLA typing covered class I and class II loci at four-digit resolution. The later analysis used no new phenotypic data to find candidate immune exposures, relying instead on TCR beta sequences and their occurrence across donors. Among almost 400 genotyped donors of the cohort, an average of 235,054 unique TCR beta nucleotide sequences were sequenced per donor, approximately 20% of them non-productive. Using immunosequencing, the study profiled T cell repertoires from about 620 subjects and related those repertoires to cytomegalovirus serostatus. Among the roughly 390 genotyped donors, more than 70% belonged to the genetic ancestry cluster associated with self-reported Caucasian donors. Because of strong linkage in the cohort, a few DR-DQ haplotypes were treated as single units for association and clustering. Besides the first cohort of roughly 660 subjects, a separate validation cohort made up of some 110 different subjects was used. Donor age, sex, ethnicity and CMV serostatus were compiled alongside the repertoire data. In a later genetic analysis, genome-wide SNP genotypes for about three fifths of the 666 donors were used, and that subset was treated as a discovery cohort. The aim of the study was to test whether cataloging public T cell receptors could identify signatures of past pathogen exposure. An earlier analysis of some 600 of the donors applied high-throughput TCR beta sequencing to assess whether each TCR beta V gene segment acted as functional or pseudogenic. An early release covering 500 to 750 HLA-typed donors comprised roughly 300 gigabases of sequencing data and 85 million to 100 million unique TCR sequences. To predict cytomegalovirus infection status, the study combined high-throughput TCR immunosequencing, statistical association of individual TCRs with disease status, and machine learning. Typing coverage differed by locus: A, B, C, DRB1 and DQB1 were typed in about 620-630 donors, DQA1 in roughly 510, DPA1 in approximately 610, and DPB1 in around 440. A later analysis re-examined previously published TCR beta repertoires from just over 650 donors and added high-resolution HLA genotyping to investigate patterns of TCR occurrence. All discovery cohort repertoires had been generated using a single sequencing platform. What the study reported, not specific to this receptor: Specific HLA alleles were associated with 15,000 to 20,000 TCR beta sequences at a false discovery rate of 0.05 in a later analysis. According to the authors, the approach could potentially be generalized to other disease states and immunological phenotypes. The cohort was sequenced for TCR beta chains only, and without alpha or paired-chain data the features that could be detected were limited. An earlier analysis of 587 of the donors showed that most TCR beta V segments appeared in productive rearrangements either about 87% or about 30% of the time, which broadly matched IMGT annotations. A cluster of highly shared sequence variants was judged likely to be a technical artifact of the sequencing pipeline. Approximately 16 rarely observed V segments, including chromosome 9 orphons, were excluded from the earlier analysis of several hundred of the donors because counts were too low. Correlated functional status among segregating V segments might reflect linkage disequilibrium, but an unknown experimental factor could not be ruled out. In vitro tests confirmed that a few of the cytomegalovirus-associated TCR beta chains recognize cytomegalovirus antigens. For the cohort, immune exposure information was limited to CMV serostatus. Cytomegalovirus status was reported to be diagnosed by the classifier with high specificity and sensitivity in both the original and validation cohorts. The presence/absence analyses assumed that sequencing depth was roughly uniform across donors, and that assumption may not be true. In a later analysis, several top co-occurrence clusters were reported to appear linked to parvovirus B19, influenza, CMV and Epstein-Barr virus. Strong co-occurrence of HLA alleles, especially DR and DQ, made assigning TCR associations to individual alleles difficult. Because the 87-base-pair reads could not distinguish some IMGT-functional V segments, including TRBV6-2 and TRBV6-3, those segments were excluded. A total of 150 to 200 TCR beta chains were listed by the study as associated with cytomegalovirus. Compared with the approximately 700-donor mean, donors in an Asian-associated ancestry cluster had fewer N-insertions in productive TCRs, according to a later genetic analysis. While some public TCRs were present in many individuals, most TCR sequences turned up only very rarely across donors. In a later analysis, HLA-associated TCR beta chains were found to be more clonally expanded and to have lower generation probabilities than equally common non-associated chains. A further reported finding was that TCR beta sequences accurately predicted the HLA-A and HLA-B alleles for most subjects in the first cohort. A later genetic analysis associated a missense DCLRE1C variant with V-gene and J-gene trimming of TCR beta chains, and an independent cohort replicated the association. In a later analysis, most CMV-associated TCR beta chains were found to appear HLA-restricted, with HLA associations seemingly driven largely by CMV exposure. A later analysis found that TCR association rates varied across HLA loci, with DRB1 alleles showing the most associated TCRs and HLA-C alleles the fewest. Because HLA typing was unavailable for some donors at each locus, only the typed subset was used in association tests.

Measured from the cysteine to the phenylalanine, the CDR3 is 16 residues long. Of all the DNA, just the CDR3 is kept, 48 bases in frame from base 1. The CDR1 and CDR2 encoded by the germline V gene are SGHVS and FNYEAQ. V and J lose 1 base and 5 bases, and a span of 14 bases separates them. The library came from the immunoSEQ multiplex PCR assay. The multiplex PCR relied on a mix of 60 forward primers for TCR Vbeta segments and 13 reverse primers for TCR Jbeta segments. The CDR3 region of rearranged TCR beta genes was amplified from genomic DNA by a multiplex PCR assay. Amplified TCR beta libraries were sequenced as 87-base-pair reads on the Illumina HiSeq System. As for how the authors treated the data: A later analysis tallied tens of millions of unique TCR beta chains across the 650 to 750 repertoires, and about 10 million of those chains were shared by two or more donors. Raw reads were error-corrected and collapsed into unique sequences with a nearest-neighbor algorithm that merged closely related sequences to remove PCR and sequencing errors. CDR3 sequences were aligned to IMGT reference sequences to assign V, D and J gene segments. For a sequence to be retained, a match of at least six nucleotides was required to both a V gene segment and a J gene segment. A rearrangement counted as productive if the CDR3 had no stop codons and remained in frame with V and J, and every other rearrangement counted as non-productive. Following IMGT convention, CDR3 was defined as the stretch from the second conserved V-encoded cysteine to the conserved J-encoded phenylalanine. The earlier analysis of 500 to 750 of the donors excluded any sequence lacking an unambiguous match to a single V gene segment. In an earlier analysis of 500 to 750 of the donors, V segments were called functional above 56.7% productive rearrangements and were called segregating when the between-donor standard deviation exceeded 5%. A statistical classification framework was developed to diagnose cytomegalovirus status using the catalog of TCR beta chain sequences. V and J gene assignment, in a later analysis, came from comparing TCR nucleotide sequences with IMGT/GENE-DB human TR gene sequences. A later analysis assigned CDR3 sequences and most-parsimonious VDJ recombination scenarios with the TCRdist pipeline. A later analysis defined each TCR beta chain by its CDR3 amino acid sequence plus V-gene family, and excluded reads lacking a unique V-gene family. A later analysis removed 450 to 600 highly shared, low-generation-probability nucleotide sequences to deal with suspected cross-contamination and a sequencing artifact. In a later analysis, a clonal expansion index was calculated for each public chain from normalized within-repertoire ranks of inferred template counts. In a later analysis, generation probabilities were computed with a VDJ recombination model fitted to out-of-frame rearrangements, and the resulting probabilities were checked against IGoR. Hypergeometric tests were used in a later analysis to score TCR-TCR, TCR-HLA and TCR-CMV co-occurrence, with a repertoire-size bias correction applied to the TCR pairs. To estimate false discovery rates, a later analysis permuted the HLA or CMV assignments 20 times. In a later analysis, co-occurring TCRs were grouped with DBSCAN, and TCRdist sequence similarity was added when clustering was performed within HLA-allele-positive subsets. For co-occurrence clustering, repertoires with fewer than 30,000 or more than 120,000 public chains were excluded, along with roughly 5 repertoires with anomalous nucleotide sharing. Imported from immuneACCESS, the table was reduced by TCRdb to in-frame sequences with V and J called. These copies leave out some clones; in studies compared against another copy, an unresolved V gene accounts for under half, and the cause of the remainder is not known. That table is the source of V, J and clone size, and D and trimming were worked out from the DNA. Within this sample are roughly 130,000 clones, with around 79% of them counted one time only. The top ten hold over 2% of the sample.

In total, fewer than 750 healthy bone marrow donors made up the cohort. Cohort members were all nominally healthy when sampled, although unrecorded immune exposures were likely present. The donor tested CMV seropositive, placing the donor among the 290 or so seropositive members of the cohort. Each donor provided a peripheral blood sample, and peripheral blood mononuclear cells were used for TCR beta sequencing. Genomic DNA was extracted from the blood cell samples with the Qiagen DNeasy Blood Extraction Kit. The chain couples TRBV7-6 to TRBJ2-2; the D gene is perhaps TRBD1, from 5 matching bases. Sequencing was carried out using PBMCs. The source is a woman aged 40 to 55 in good health and CMV-seropositive. CDR3 region: CASSLGGMAGTGELFF. In nucleotide form, the sequence is TGTGCCAGCAGCTTAGGGGGTATGGCAGGGACCGGGGAGCTGTTTTTT.